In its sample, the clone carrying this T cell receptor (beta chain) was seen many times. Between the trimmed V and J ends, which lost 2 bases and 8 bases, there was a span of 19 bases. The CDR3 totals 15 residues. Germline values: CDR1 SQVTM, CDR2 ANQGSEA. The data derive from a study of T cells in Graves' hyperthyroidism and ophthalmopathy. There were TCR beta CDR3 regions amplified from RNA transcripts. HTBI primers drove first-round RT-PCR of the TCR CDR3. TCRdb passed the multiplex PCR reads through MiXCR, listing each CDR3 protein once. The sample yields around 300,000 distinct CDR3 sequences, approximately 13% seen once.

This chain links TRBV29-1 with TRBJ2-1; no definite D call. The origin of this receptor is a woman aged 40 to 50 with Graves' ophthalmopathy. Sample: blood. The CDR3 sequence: CSVERVEGPRDEQFF. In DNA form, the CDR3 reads TGCAGCGTTGAACGGGTGGAAGGACCTAGGGATGAGCAGTTCTTC.